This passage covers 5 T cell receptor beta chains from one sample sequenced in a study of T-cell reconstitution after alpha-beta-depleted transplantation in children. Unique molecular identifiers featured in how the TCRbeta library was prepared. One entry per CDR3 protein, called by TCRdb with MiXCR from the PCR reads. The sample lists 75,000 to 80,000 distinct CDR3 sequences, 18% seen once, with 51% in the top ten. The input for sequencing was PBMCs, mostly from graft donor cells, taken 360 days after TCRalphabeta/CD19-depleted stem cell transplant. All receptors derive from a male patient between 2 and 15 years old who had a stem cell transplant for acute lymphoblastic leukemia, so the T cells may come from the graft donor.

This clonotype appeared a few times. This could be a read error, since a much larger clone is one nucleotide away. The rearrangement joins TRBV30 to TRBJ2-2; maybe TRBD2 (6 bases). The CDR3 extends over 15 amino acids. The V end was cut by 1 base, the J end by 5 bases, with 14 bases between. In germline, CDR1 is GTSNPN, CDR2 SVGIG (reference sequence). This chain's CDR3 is CAWSALGTPTGELFF. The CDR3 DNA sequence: TGTGCCTGGAGTGCACTGGGGACTCCAACCGGGGAGCTGTTTTTT.

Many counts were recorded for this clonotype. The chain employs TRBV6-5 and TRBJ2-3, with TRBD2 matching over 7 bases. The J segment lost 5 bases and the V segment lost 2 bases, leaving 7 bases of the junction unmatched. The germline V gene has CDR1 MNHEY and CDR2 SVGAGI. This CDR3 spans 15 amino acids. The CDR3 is CASSYGVAGVDTQYF. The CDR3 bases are TGTGCCAGCAGTTACGGAGTTGCGGGAGTAGATACGCAGTATTTT.

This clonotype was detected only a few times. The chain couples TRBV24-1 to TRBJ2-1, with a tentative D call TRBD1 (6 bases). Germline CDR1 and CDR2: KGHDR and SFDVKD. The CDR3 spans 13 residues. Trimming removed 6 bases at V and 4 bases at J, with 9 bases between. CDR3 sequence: CATSRDTYNEQFF. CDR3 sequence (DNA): TGTGCCACCAGTAGGGACACTTACAATGAGCAGTTCTTC.

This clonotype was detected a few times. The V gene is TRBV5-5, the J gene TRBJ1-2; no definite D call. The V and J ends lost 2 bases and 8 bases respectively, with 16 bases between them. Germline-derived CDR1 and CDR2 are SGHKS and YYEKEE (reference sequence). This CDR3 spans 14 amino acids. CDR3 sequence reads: CASSFFSRWSGYTF. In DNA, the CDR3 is TGTGCCAGCAGCTTTTTTTCGAGGTGGTCGGGCTACACCTTC.

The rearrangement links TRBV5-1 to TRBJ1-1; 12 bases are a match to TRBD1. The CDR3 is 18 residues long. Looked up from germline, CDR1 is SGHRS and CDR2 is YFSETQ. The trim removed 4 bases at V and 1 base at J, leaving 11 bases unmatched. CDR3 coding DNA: TGCGCCAGCAGCCAACCGGGACAGGGGGCGCCGGGGAACACTGAAGCTTTCTTT. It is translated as CASSQPGQGAPGNTEAFF.